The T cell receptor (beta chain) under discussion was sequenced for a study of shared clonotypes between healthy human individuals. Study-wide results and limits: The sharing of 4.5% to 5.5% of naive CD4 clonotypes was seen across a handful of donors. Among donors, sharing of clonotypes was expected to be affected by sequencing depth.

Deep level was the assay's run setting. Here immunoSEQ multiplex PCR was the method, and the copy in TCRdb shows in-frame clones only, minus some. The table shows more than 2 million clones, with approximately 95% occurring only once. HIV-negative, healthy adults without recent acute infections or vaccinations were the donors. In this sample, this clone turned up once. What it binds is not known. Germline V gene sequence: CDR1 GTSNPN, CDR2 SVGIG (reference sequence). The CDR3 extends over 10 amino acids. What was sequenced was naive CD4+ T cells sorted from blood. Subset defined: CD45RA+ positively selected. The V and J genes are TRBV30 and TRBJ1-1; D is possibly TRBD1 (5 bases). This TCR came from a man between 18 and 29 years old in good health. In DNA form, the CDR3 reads TGTTTCAGGGAGAACACTGAAGCTTTCTTT. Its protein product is CFRENTEAFF.